This TCR beta chain was sequenced in a study of T cells in localized non-small cell lung cancer. This CDR3 contains 15 residues. V shed 4 bases, J shed 1 base, and the junction held 6 bases outside the gene matches. CDR1 and CDR2 (germline): SGHDN, FVKESK. Note on this clone: Its antigen is still unknown.

Study results and limitations: A median of roughly 52 of the top 100 tumor clones appeared in adjacent lung, which was paired and uninvolved. Measurement of T cell clonality placed uninvolved adjacent lung highest, above the level in tumor.

Clones were read by immunoSEQ multiplex PCR, and TCRdb kept only the in-frame ones, dropping some. The table includes 600 or so clones, 26% detected once. This TCR derives from a woman aged 40-75 years with stage III lung adenocarcinoma. This chain links TRBV14 with TRBJ1-1; 7 bases map to TRBD1. This specimen was lung tumor tissue, taken before any cancer treatment. This chain's CDR3 is CASSLRTGWNTEAFF. CDR3 in DNA: TGTGCCAGCAGCCTGCGGACAGGATGGAACACTGAAGCTTTCTTT. The full variable domain, its missing parts supplied by reference TRBV14 and TRBJ1-1, is EAGVTQFPSHSVIEKGQTVTLRCDPISGHDNLYWYRRVMGKEIKFLLHFVKESKQDESGMPNNRFLAERTGGTYSTLKVQPAELEDSGVYFCASSLRTGWNTEAFFGQGTRLTVV.